This T cell receptor (beta chain) was retrieved from a study of cytomegalovirus exposure and HLA in healthy donors. This clone has just a few counts. Its antigen is unidentified. The PCR contained 60 Vbeta and 13 Jbeta primers. The data were produced by immunoSEQ multiplex PCR, yet TCRdb's version contains in-frame clones alone and is incomplete. Among 150,000 to 200,000 clones listed, 77% were seen once. General study findings and limits: About 90% or about 30% of the time was how often most TCR beta V segments were productive, according to an earlier analysis. When the data were analyzed later, several of the most significant clusters appeared to be linked to common viral pathogens. As was reported, the classifier diagnosed cytomegalovirus status with high specificity and sensitivity. More clonal expansion characterized HLA-associated TCR beta chains than equally common others in a later analysis.

Germline-derived CDR1 and CDR2 are MNHEY and SMNVEV (reference sequence). The CDR3 is 13 residues long. V lost 2 bases and J 3 bases, leaving 8 bases between the germline ends. The J gene is TRBJ2-7, the V gene TRBV27, with D perhaps matching TRBD1 (5 bases). The sequencing sample was made of PBMCs. This sequence was found in a man in his late teens or twenties in good health and CMV-seronegative. CDR3 loop: CASSLLQGYEQYF. For the CDR3, the DNA is TGTGCCAGCAGTTTACTCCAGGGCTACGAGCAGTACTTC.